What follows are 25 T cell receptor beta chains derived from one specimen sequenced in a study of neoadjuvant anti-PD-1 for oral cavity cancer. The time point was: after neoadjuvant nivolumab, at surgical resection. Sequencing was performed with immunoSEQ multiplex PCR; in TCRdb, only in-frame clones are kept and a portion is missing. Of 9,300 or so clones in the sample, over 70% were seen once. The sample consisted of PBMCs, taken after nivolumab (anti-PD-1) treatment. All receptors come from a person aged 35-80 years with oral cavity squamous cell carcinoma.

V gene TRBV5-8 combines with J gene TRBJ1-4; 9 bases map to TRBD1. The V and J ends lost 5 bases and 10 bases, in that order; junction bases with no gene match: 12. This CDR3 has 15 amino acids. CDR1 is SGHTS and CDR2 is YDEGEE in the germline V gene. CDR3 sequence: CASRNRGREYGKLFF. The CDR3 nucleotides are TGTGCCAGCAGAAACAGGGGGCGCGAGTATGGAAAACTGTTTTTT.

The V and J genes are TRBV11-2 and TRBJ2-5; D not resolved. Germline V CDR1 and CDR2: SGHAT, FQNNGV. Trimming pared 2 bases from V and 3 bases from J, leaving 4 bases between. This CDR3 is built from 12 residues. The CDR3 sequence is CASSLYEETQYF. For the CDR3, the DNA is TGTGCCAGCAGCTTATATGAAGAGACCCAGTACTTC.

The rearrangement joins TRBV28 to TRBJ1-1, with TRBD1 matching over 7 bases. Germline V lookup: CDR1 MDHEN, CDR2 SYDVKM. CDR3 size: 17 residues. The trim removed 1 base at V and 0 bases at J, leaving 8 bases unmatched. The CDR3 nucleotides read TGTGCCAGCAGTTTATCCTTAGGGGGCGGACTGAACACTGAAGCTTTCTTT. Amino acids: CASSLSLGGGLNTEAFF. Based on the CDR3 plus reference TRBV28 and TRBJ1-1, the full variable domain is DVKVTQSSRYLVKRTGEKVFLECVQDMDHENMFWYRQDPGLGLRLIYFSYDVKMKEKGDIPEGYSVSREKKERFSLILESASTNQTSMYLCASSLSLGGGLNTEAFFGQGTRLTVV.

This clone appeared once. The rearrangement uses TRBV7-2 and TRBJ2-5; perhaps TRBD1 as D (6 bases). V was cut by 2 bases and J by 5 bases, with 12 bases left in between. The CDR3 consists of 14 residues. CDR1 is SGHTA and CDR2 is FQGNSA in the germline V gene. The CDR3 here is CASSLSGGQETQYF. The CDR3 region has the DNA TGTGCCAGCAGCTTAAGTGGGGGCCAGGAGACCCAGTACTTC.

The chain is built from TRBV19 and TRBJ2-7; D not certain. V gave up 6 bases and J gave up 2 bases, with 11 bases separating them. Germline V lookup: CDR1 LNHDA, CDR2 SQIVND (reference sequence). This CDR3 is 13 amino acids long. The CDR3, as DNA: TGTGCCAGTAGCGCCGGAGCCCCCTACGAGCAGTACTTC. This codes for CASSAGAPYEQYF.

This chain uses TRBV2 with TRBJ1-6; TRBD1 matches 7 bases. This CDR3 comprises 15 residues. The germline V gene encodes CDR1 SNHLY and CDR2 FYNNEI. The V gene end was trimmed by 5 bases and the J gene end by 1 base; junction bases not matched to a gene: 2. CDR3 in DNA: TGTGCCAGCAGTTACAGGGGATCCTATAATTCACCCCTCCACTTT. Translated, it gives CASSYRGSYNSPLHF.

V and J are TRBV6-1 and TRBJ2-6, with 7 bases fitting TRBD1. Germline CDR1 MNHNS, CDR2 SASEGT. After removal of 3 bases from V and 4 bases from J, the junction contained 6 bases not matched to a gene. The CDR3 runs 16 residues. CDR3 nucleotides: TGTGCCAGCAGTGATGGGACAGTCGCCGGGGCCAACGTCCTGACTTTC. This gives the protein CASSDGTVAGANVLTF.

The V call is TRBV5-5, the J call TRBJ1-3, with 7 bases aligning to TRBD1. From germline, CDR1 is SGHKS and CDR2 YYEKEE (reference sequence). The J segment lost 4 bases and the V segment lost 4 bases, leaving 5 bases of the junction unmatched. This CDR3 has 14 residues. CDR3 loop: CASSHDRVGNTIYF. Written as DNA, the CDR3 is TGTGCCAGCAGCCATGACAGGGTGGGAAACACCATATATTTT.

This clone was detected once. V usage is TRBV6-1 and J usage is TRBJ1-1; D not resolved. This CDR3 comprises 14 residues. Germline V lookup: CDR1 MNHNS, CDR2 SASEGT. Trimming cost V 4 bases and J 1 base, with 10 bases left between them. CDR3 coding DNA: TGTGCCAGCAGTGTAACCGGGTCGAACACTGAAGCTTTCTTT. Translating gives CASSVTGSNTEAFF.

CDR3 DNA sequence: TGTGCCAGTAGAGTACAGGCCTACTCCTACAATGAGCAGTTCTTC. Translating it yields CASRVQAYSYNEQFF. This chain joins TRBV19 and TRBJ2-1; D possibly corresponds to TRBD1 (5 bases). Germline assignment: CDR1 LNHDA and CDR2 SQIVND (reference sequence). Trimming cost V 6 bases and J 0 bases, with 12 bases left between them. This CDR3 region has 15 residues.

The rearrangement links TRBV5-1 to TRBJ2-3, with 10 bases that match TRBD2. Trimming took 4 bases from V and 1 from J; bases not matched to a gene: 3. This CDR3 is 15 amino acids long. Germline CDR1 is SGHRS and CDR2 is YFSETQ. The CDR3 loop reads CASSAGLAGTDTQYF. For the CDR3, the DNA is TGCGCCAGCAGCGCCGGACTAGCGGGCACAGATACGCAGTATTTT.

V usage is TRBV7-9 and J usage is TRBJ2-1; D remains unclear. The ends were cut back, 1 base at V and 1 base at J, with 5 bases in the middle. CDR1 and CDR2 (germline): SEHNR, FQNEAQ (reference sequence). This CDR3 is 14 amino acids long. CDR3 amino acids: CASSLDPSYNEQFF. For the CDR3, the DNA is TGTGCCAGCAGCTTAGACCCATCCTACAATGAGCAGTTCTTC. The full variable domain, with the rest looked up from reference TRBV7-9 and TRBJ2-1, is DTGVSQNPRHKITKRGQNVTFRCDPISEHNRLYWYRQTLGQGPEFLTYFQNEAQLEKSRLLSDRFSAERPKGSFSTLEIQRTEQGDSAMYLCASSLDPSYNEQFFGPGTRLTVL.

This sequence joins TRBV19 and TRBJ1-1; 8 bases are shared with TRBD1. In germline, CDR1 is LNHDA, CDR2 SQIVND (reference sequence). J lost 5 bases, V lost 3 bases, and 5 bases had no gene match. This CDR3 contains 14 residues. Written as DNA, the CDR3 is TGTGCCAGTAGTATGACAGGGGCGGTAACTGAAGCTTTCTTT. Encoded protein: CASSMTGAVTEAFF. The full variable domain, rest sourced from reference TRBV19 and TRBJ1-1, is DGGITQSPKYLFRKEGQNVTLSCEQNLNHDAMYWYRQDPGQGLRLIYYSQIVNDFQKGDIAEGYSVSREKKESFPLTVTSAQKNPTAFYLCASSMTGAVTEAFFGQGTRLTVV.

This clone was picked up a small number of times. The chain has TRBV7-9 and TRBJ1-1, with D tentatively TRBD1 (6 bases). V lost 6 bases and J lost 4, with 15 bases in between. CDR3 length: 14 amino acids. In germline, CDR1 is SEHNR, CDR2 FQNEAQ (reference sequence). CDR3 bases: TGTGCCAGCAGTGAGCTTCGAGGGGGCACTGAAGCTTTCTTT. Its protein is CASSELRGGTEAFF.

The V gene is TRBV19, the J gene TRBJ1-2, with D uncertain. The CDR3 runs 14 residues. The V and J ends lost 3 bases and 0 bases respectively, with 8 bases between them. Germline values: CDR1 LNHDA, CDR2 SQIVND (reference sequence). The CDR3 DNA reads TGTGCCAGTAGTATTGGCGGAGCTAACTATGGCTACACCTTC. Translated: CASSIGGANYGYTF.

This sequence joins TRBV5-1 and TRBJ2-2; unclear D gene. The CDR3 length is 19 residues. V was pared by 0 bases and J by 6 bases, with 24 bases between. Germline assignment: CDR1 SGHRS and CDR2 YFSETQ. The CDR3 is CASSLAVLGIGATPGELFF. The CDR3 DNA reads TGCGCCAGCAGCTTGGCCGTTCTGGGAATTGGAGCGACGCCCGGGGAGCTGTTTTTT.

This clone was seen more than once but under ten times. This chain uses TRBV5-6 with TRBJ1-2, with no clear D. The CDR3 covers 15 residues. Trimming cost V 0 bases and J 1 base, with 10 bases left between them. CDR1 is SGHDT and CDR2 is YYEEEE in the germline V gene. Here the CDR3 reads CASSLGGRVNYGYTF. The CDR3 nucleotides are TGTGCCAGCAGCTTGGGAGGCCGCGTTAACTATGGCTACACCTTC.

This clone has more than one count but fewer than ten. V gene TRBV7-2 combines with J gene TRBJ1-2, with a tentative D call TRBD1 (5 bases). The V and J ends lost 1 base and 4 bases respectively, with 10 bases between them. This CDR3 comprises 14 residues. The germline V gene encodes CDR1 SGHTA and CDR2 FQGNSA. In DNA form, the CDR3 reads TGTGCCAGCAGCTTAGGGAGTCAGGGCTATGGCTACACCTTC. Amino acids: CASSLGSQGYGYTF.

This clone was observed a single time. The chain carries TRBV4-1 and TRBJ1-5; 12 bases map to TRBD1. The germline V gene has CDR1 MGHRA and CDR2 YSYEKL. This CDR3 is 17 amino acids long. V trimming: 3 bases; J trimming: 5 bases; junction bases outside the gene matches: 8. CDR3 nucleotide sequence: TGCGCCAGCAGCCACCCTCCCGGGACAGGGGGCGATCAGCCCCAGCATTTT. Its protein product is CASSHPPGTGGDQPQHF.

The rearrangement joins TRBV6-4 to TRBJ1-1, with D unclear. Between the trimmed V and J ends, which lost 9 bases and 1 base, there was a span of 12 bases. The germline V gene has CDR1 MRHNA and CDR2 SNTAGT. The CDR3 length is 13 residues. Here the CDR3 reads CASSRVWNTEAFF. The CDR3 coding sequence is TGTGCCAGTTCTCGTGTATGGAACACTGAAGCTTTCTTT.

This chain connects TRBV7-3 to TRBJ1-1; 9 bases are a match to TRBD1. From germline, CDR1 is SGHTA and CDR2 FQGTGA. V dropped 5 bases and J dropped 5; count of bases not matched to a gene: 6. This CDR3 has 14 amino acids. In DNA form, the CDR3 reads TGTGCCAGCAGCACAACAGGGGGCGGGACTGAAGCTTTCTTT. It codes for CASSTTGGGTEAFF.

The chain employs TRBV5-5 and TRBJ1-3, with D tentatively TRBD1 (6 bases). This CDR3 is built from 18 residues. Trimming pared 3 bases from V and 0 bases from J, leaving 19 bases between. Germline V lookup: CDR1 SGHKS, CDR2 YYEKEE (reference sequence). The CDR3 DNA is TGTGCCAGCAGCTCCTTCGCGGGAACAGGGAGCTCTGGAAACACCATATATTTT. Translated, it gives CASSSFAGTGSSGNTIYF.

This chain links TRBV19 with TRBJ1-2, with D possibly matching TRBD1 (5 bases). Looked up from germline, CDR1 is LNHDA and CDR2 is SQIVND (reference sequence). The CDR3 covers 12 residues. Trimming shortened V by 6 bases and J by 4 bases, and 9 bases separated the two germline ends. CDR3 sequence: CASSGAGYGYTF. The DNA of the CDR3 is TGTGCCAGTAGCGGGGCAGGCTATGGCTACACCTTC. The variable domain in full, completed from reference TRBV19 and TRBJ1-2, reads DGGITQSPKYLFRKEGQNVTLSCEQNLNHDAMYWYRQDPGQGLRLIYYSQIVNDFQKGDIAEGYSVSREKKESFPLTVTSAQKNPTAFYLCASSGAGYGYTFGSGTRLTVV.

The rearrangement joins TRBV6-1 to TRBJ1-4; D is undetermined. The CDR3 covers 11 residues. With 10 bases removed from V and 15 bases from J, the gap between germline ends came to 18 bases. Looked up from germline, CDR1 is MNHNS and CDR2 is SASEGT. CDR3 amino acids: CATAPRTGMFF. As DNA, the CDR3 is TGTGCCACCGCTCCCAGGACCGGGATGTTTTTT.

The table lists this clone with a count of one. The rearrangement links TRBV29-1 to TRBJ1-2; 7 positions match TRBD1. Germline V gene data show CDR1 as SQVTM and CDR2 as ANQGSEA. With V trimmed by 3 bases and J by 6 bases, 7 bases remained unmatched. This CDR3 is 13 amino acids long. CDR3 sequence (DNA): TGCAGCGTTGATAGGACAGGCTGGAATGGCTACACCTTC. Its translation is CSVDRTGWNGYTF.